The rows below give T cell receptor beta chains drawn from one sample of a study of early T cells in non-severe SARS-CoV-2 infection. TCRdb called the 5' RACE reads again in MiXCR, with one record for every CDR3 protein. Among 65,000 to 75,000 distinct CDR3 sequences listed, 11% were seen once. The sample was whole blood. These TCRs come from an adult who was a healthcare worker with PCR-confirmed SARS-CoV-2 infection or an uninfected control (not recorded which). The CDR3 runs from the conserved cysteine through the conserved F or W. A D gene is named only where the DNA matches it firmly. Clone size is not always given. Where it is, it says once, few, many or a class for expanded clones.

v_call	clone_size	j_call	d_call	cdr3_nt	cdr3_aa
TRBV4-1	.	TRBJ2-7	TRBD2	TGCGCCAGCAGCCAAGAATGGCCGGGGGGGGTCTACGAGCAGTACTTC	CASSQEWPGGVYEQYF
TRBV2	few	TRBJ2-3	.	TGTGCCAGCAGAGAGCGCACAGATACGCAGTATTTT	CASRERTDTQYF
TRBV29-1	many	TRBJ1-1	.	TGCAGCGTCGCGGGACGGATGAACACTGAAGCTTTCTTT	CSVAGRMNTEAFF
TRBV11-2	many	TRBJ2-4	TRBD1	TGTGCCAGCAGCCCCTTGACAGGGTCCAAAAACATTCAGTACTTC	CASSPLTGSKNIQYF
TRBV24-1	many	TRBJ2-1	TRBD2	TGTGCCACCAGTGATGTGGGACTAGCGGGAGGGCCGCAATTCTTC	CATSDVGLAGGPQFF
TRBV3-1	many	TRBJ2-7	TRBD2	TGTGCCAGCAGAGATAGCGGGAGGGAGGAGCAGTACTTC	CASRDSGREEQYF
TRBV21-1	many	TRBJ2-3	.	TGTGCCAGCAGCAAAGCGACCGGCGGGACTAGCGGGAGTCTAGCAGATACGCAGTATTTT	CASSKATGGTSGSLADTQYF
TRBV5-4	.	TRBJ2-3	TRBD2	TGTGCCAGCAGACGCGGGGGGGCTGGCACAGATACGCAGTATTTT	CASRRGGAGTDTQYF
TRBV6-1	.	TRBJ2-2	.	TGTGCCAGCAGGGATGGGGGAGGAGGCACCGGGGAGCTGTTTTTT	CASRDGGGGTGELFF
TRBV10-1	many	TRBJ2-2	.	TGCGCCAGCAGTGAGTTGCAGAACACCGGGGAGCTGTTTTTT	CASSELQNTGELFF
TRBV5-1	few	TRBJ2-7	.	TGCGCCAGCAGCTTGGGTGACCCCTCCATACACGAGCAGTACTTC	CASSLGDPSIHEQYF
TRBV12-5	many	TRBJ2-1	.	TGTGCTAGTGGTTTGGTACCCGGCCCCTACAATGAGCAGTTCTTC	CASGLVPGPYNEQFF
TRBV11-2	few	TRBJ2-7	.	TGTGCCAGCAGCTTAGTGTCAGGCAGAACCTACGAGCAGTACTTC	CASSLVSGRTYEQYF
TRBV5-1	many	TRBJ2-7	TRBD2	TGCGCCAGCAGCACAGGACTAGTTGATACCTACGAGCAGTACTTC	CASSTGLVDTYEQYF
TRBV29-1	few	TRBJ2-7	TRBD2	TGCAGCGTCGGGAGGGGAACAGATTACGAGCAGTACTTC	CSVGRGTDYEQYF
TRBV19	.	TRBJ2-3	TRBD2	TGTGCCAGTAGCTGGGGGACTAGTCCGACAGATACGCAGTATTTT	CASSWGTSPTDTQYF
TRBV7-6	many	TRBJ1-1	TRBD1	TGTGCCAGCAGCTTAGCGCAGGGGGCTTATGTGAACACTGAAGCTTTCTTT	CASSLAQGAYVNTEAFF
TRBV9	few	TRBJ2-1	.	TGTGCCAGCAGCGTAGATACAGTAAATGAGCAGCTCTTC	CASSVDTVNEQLF
TRBV7-7	.	TRBJ2-5	.	TGTGCTAGCAGCTTTACAGGGACCGGCGAGACCCAGTACTTC	CASSFTGTGETQYF
TRBV18	many	TRBJ2-5	.	TGTGCCAGCTCACCACGTCCCAAAGAGACCCAGTACTTC	CASSPRPKETQYF
TRBV7-8	many	TRBJ2-3	.	TGTGCCAGCAGCGAGCCTCGGGGTATATTGGCAGATACGCAGTATTTT	CASSEPRGILADTQYF
TRBV5-1	few	TRBJ1-1	.	TGCGCCAGTATCAGAGTCCCGGGCTTTGGGGACACTGAAGCTTTCTTT	CASIRVPGFGDTEAFF
TRBV6-2/TRBV6-3	few	TRBJ2-3	TRBD2	TGTGCCAGCAGTTACGGGCTAGCGGTTAGCACAGATACGCAGTATTTT	CASSYGLAVSTDTQYF
TRBV6-1	many	TRBJ2-7	TRBD1	TGTGCCAGCGGCAGGACAGGGTCGTACGAGCAGTACTTC	CASGRTGSYEQYF
TRBV29-1	many	TRBJ2-7	.	TGCAGCGTTGAAGATCACCGGGGGGCTTCCTACGAGCAGTACTTC	CSVEDHRGASYEQYF
TRBV12-5	few	TRBJ2-7	TRBD1	TGTGCTAGTTGCGGGGACAGGGCCAACGAGCAGTACTTC	CASCGDRANEQYF
TRBV18	many	TRBJ2-2	.	TGTGCCAGCTCACCACACGGAGACACCGGGGAGCTGTTTTTT	CASSPHGDTGELFF
TRBV27	many	TRBJ2-1	.	TGTGCCAGCAGTTCGGACGGGCGCGGCAAGTTCTTC	CASSSDGRGKFF
TRBV12-3/TRBV12-4	.	TRBJ2-7	.	TGTGCCAGCAGTTTAGCTGGGACGGCCCATTACTTC	CASSLAGTAHYF
TRBV7-9	many	TRBJ1-1	TRBD1	TGTGCCAGCAGCTTCGAGGGGGCAACTGAAGCTTTCTTT	CASSFEGATEAFF
TRBV2	.	TRBJ2-2	.	TGTGCCAGCAGGGACAACCCGAGGGCCGGGGAGCTGTTTTTT	CASRDNPRAGELFF
TRBV20-1	.	TRBJ2-3	TRBD1	TGCAGTGCTAGGCGGGACAGGGGATTCACAGATACGCAGTATTTT	CSARRDRGFTDTQYF
TRBV6-2/TRBV6-3	many	TRBJ2-5	TRBD1	TGTGCCAGCATACGCAGGGGGCGTCGAGAGACCCAGTACTTC	CASIRRGRRETQYF
TRBV28	few	TRBJ2-7	TRBD2	TGTGCCAGCAGTGCCCCCCTAGCGGTCCTCGCCTACGAGCAGTACTTC	CASSAPLAVLAYEQYF
TRBV29-1	many	TRBJ2-5	.	TGCAGCGTTGAACCCCCCGAAGAGACCCAGTACTTC	CSVEPPEETQYF
TRBV11-2	many	TRBJ2-2	.	TGTGCCAGCAGCATCTTGAGGACCGGGGAGCTGTTTTTT	CASSILRTGELFF
TRBV7-2	.	TRBJ2-2	TRBD2	TGTGCCAGCAGCTTAGGGACTAGCGGGATCTTGACCGGGGAGCTGTTTTTT	CASSLGTSGILTGELFF
TRBV24-1	many	TRBJ2-5	.	TGTGCCACCAGTGACTGGGTACAAGGACAAGAGACCCAGTACTTC	CATSDWVQGQETQYF
TRBV6-1	few	TRBJ2-1	.	TGTGCCAGCAGTGAAACCCGGGACGGTTACAATGAGCAGTTCTTC	CASSETRDGYNEQFF
TRBV27	many	TRBJ1-4	.	TGTGCCAGCAGTTCTACCCTATTGGAGGGGGGGGAAAAACTGTTTTTT	CASSSTLLEGGEKLFF
TRBV12-3/TRBV12-4	many	TRBJ1-1	.	TGTGCCAGCAGTTTTCGTGGCGGACCTGGTATGACTGAAGCTTTCTTT	CASSFRGGPGMTEAFF
TRBV19	many	TRBJ2-7	TRBD1	TGTGCCAGTTCACCTTCCGGGACAGGGGGCGAGCAGTACTTC	CASSPSGTGGEQYF
TRBV7-9	few	TRBJ1-2	TRBD1	TGTGCCAGCAGCCCCCAGGGGACAGCCTATGGCTACACCTTC	CASSPQGTAYGYTF
TRBV20-1	many	TRBJ2-3	.	TGCAGTGCTAGTATTTGGGGCACAGATACGCAGTATTTT	CSASIWGTDTQYF
TRBV12-3/TRBV12-4	.	TRBJ2-5	.	TGTGCCAGCAGTGTCCGGGACGGTGTCATGGTAGAGACCCAGTACTTC	CASSVRDGVMVETQYF
TRBV7-9	.	TRBJ2-5	.	TGTGCCAGCAGCCCTGGGGACTGGGGAGAGACCCAGTACTTC	CASSPGDWGETQYF
TRBV7-9	many	TRBJ1-2	TRBD1	TGTGCCAGCAGCCGGACAGGGTATATTAACTATGGCTACACCTTC	CASSRTGYINYGYTF
TRBV23-1	many	TRBJ2-7	TRBD1	TGCGCCAGCAGTCGCAAGCAGCCGGGACAGTGGGAGTACTTC	CASSRKQPGQWEYF
TRBV6-5	many	TRBJ2-1	.	TGTGCCAGCAGTTACAGCAGGGCCCCGTACAATGAGCAGTTCTTC	CASSYSRAPYNEQFF
TRBV6-4	many	TRBJ2-3	TRBD2	TGTGCCAGCAGTGACTCTAGCGGGGCTCAAGATACGCAGTATTTT	CASSDSSGAQDTQYF
TRBV12-3/TRBV12-4	.	TRBJ2-3	.	TGTGCCAGCAGGAGCCCCGGGGGACTGAGCACAGATACGCAGTATTTT	CASRSPGGLSTDTQYF